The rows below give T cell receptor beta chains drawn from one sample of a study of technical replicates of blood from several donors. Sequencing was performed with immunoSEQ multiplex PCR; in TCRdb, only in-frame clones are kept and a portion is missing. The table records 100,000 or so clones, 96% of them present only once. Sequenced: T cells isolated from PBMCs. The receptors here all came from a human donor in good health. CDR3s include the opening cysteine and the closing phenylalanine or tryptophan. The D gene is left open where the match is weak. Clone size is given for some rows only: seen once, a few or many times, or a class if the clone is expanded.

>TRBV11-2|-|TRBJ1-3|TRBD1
CASSSPGQGHSGNTIYF
TGTGCCAGCAGCTCACCGGGACAGGGGCACTCTGGAAACACCATATATTTT
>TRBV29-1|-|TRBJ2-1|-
CSVELASSYNEQFF
TGCAGCGTTGAGCTAGCCTCATCCTACAATGAGCAGTTCTTC
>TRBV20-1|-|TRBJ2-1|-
CSASIGNEQFF
TGCAGTGCTAGTATCGGCAATGAGCAGTTCTTC
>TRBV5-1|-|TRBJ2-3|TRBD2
CASSLGLAGGPSTDTQYF
TGCGCCAGCAGCTTGGGACTAGCGGGGGGCCCTAGCACAGATACGCAGTATTTT
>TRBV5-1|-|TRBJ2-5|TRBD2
CASSLGWLAGKETQYF
TGCGCCAGCAGCTTGGGATGGCTAGCGGGTAAAGAGACCCAGTACTTC
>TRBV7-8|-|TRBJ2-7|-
CASSLEQRYSYEQYF
TGTGCCAGCAGCTTAGAACAGCGGTACTCCTACGAGCAGTACTTC
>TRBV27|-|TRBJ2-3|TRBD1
CASGRQGYTQYF
TGTGCCAGCGGGCGACAGGGGTATACGCAGTATTTT
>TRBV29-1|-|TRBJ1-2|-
CSAGKPENYGYTF
TGCAGCGCGGGAAAACCGGAGAACTATGGCTACACCTTC
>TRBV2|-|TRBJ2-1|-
CASRAYNEQFF
TGTGCCAGCCGAGCGTACAATGAGCAGTTCTTC
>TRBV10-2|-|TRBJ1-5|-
CASSGVYQPQHF
TGCGCCAGCTCGGGAGTTTATCAGCCCCAGCATTTT
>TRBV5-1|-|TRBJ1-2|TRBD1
CASSPLGDRDYGYTF
TGCGCCAGCAGCCCCCTGGGGGACAGGGACTATGGCTACACCTTC
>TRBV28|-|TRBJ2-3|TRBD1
CASIQGADTQYF
TGTGCCAGCATACAGGGGGCAGATACGCAGTATTTT
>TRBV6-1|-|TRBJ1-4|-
CASTARLGKLFF
TGTGCCAGCACCGCTCGGCTAGGAAAACTGTTTTTT
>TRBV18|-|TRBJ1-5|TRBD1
CASSPRLKQGGQGAAQHF
TGTGCCAGCTCACCACGACTTAAACAAGGGGGGCAGGGGGCGGCCCAGCATTTT
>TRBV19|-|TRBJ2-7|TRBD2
CASSIGGGTYEQYF
TGTGCCAGTAGTATAGGGGGAGGGACTTACGAGCAGTACTTC
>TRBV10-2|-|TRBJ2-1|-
CASMARAYINEQFF
TGCGCCAGCATGGCGAGGGCCTATATCAATGAGCAGTTCTTC
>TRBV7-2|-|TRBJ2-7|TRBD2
CASSRTSGRYNYEQYF
TGTGCCAGCAGCCGCACTAGCGGGAGATATAACTACGAGCAGTACTTC
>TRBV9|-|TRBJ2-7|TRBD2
CASAESTSGGAYEQYF
TGTGCCAGCGCTGAGAGTACTAGCGGGGGGGCCTACGAGCAGTACTTC
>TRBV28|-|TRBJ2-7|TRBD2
CASGGGHSNGYEQYF
TGTGCCAGCGGCGGGGGGCACTCCAATGGGTACGAGCAGTACTTC
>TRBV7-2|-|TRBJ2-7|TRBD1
CASGTGAYEQYF
TGTGCCAGCGGGACAGGGGCCTACGAGCAGTACTTC
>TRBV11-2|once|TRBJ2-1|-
CASSLDREANEQFF
TGTGCCAGCAGCTTAGATCGTGAGGCCAATGAGCAGTTCTTC
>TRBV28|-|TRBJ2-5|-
CASSLRRVGETQYF
TGTGCCAGCAGTTTGAGGAGGGTGGGAGAGACCCAGTACTTC
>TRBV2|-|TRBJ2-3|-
CASRGSSGHTDTQYF
TGTGCCAGCAGGGGCTCGAGCGGGCACACAGATACGCAGTATTTT
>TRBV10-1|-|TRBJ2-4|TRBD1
CASSAQGAPTIQYF
TGCGCCAGCAGTGCGCAGGGGGCGCCGACCATTCAGTACTTC
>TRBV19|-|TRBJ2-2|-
CAAGRSTGELFF
TGTGCCGCGGGCCGGAGCACCGGGGAGCTGTTTTTT
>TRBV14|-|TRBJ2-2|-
CASRAGGGFPTGELFF
TGTGCCAGCAGGGCTGGCGGAGGCTTCCCCACCGGGGAGCTGTTTTTT
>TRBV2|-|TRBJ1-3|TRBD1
CASSQDRGHTIYF
TGTGCCAGCAGTCAGGACAGGGGACACACCATATATTTT
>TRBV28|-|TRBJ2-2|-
CASSPVVTGELFF
TGTGCCAGCAGTCCGGTAGTCACCGGGGAGCTGTTTTTT
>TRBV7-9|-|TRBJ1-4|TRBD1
CASSPRSDREANEKLFF
TGTGCCAGCAGCCCAAGGTCGGACAGGGAGGCTAATGAAAAACTGTTTTTT
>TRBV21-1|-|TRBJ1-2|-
CASSTAGGGYTF
TGTGCCAGCAGCACGGCAGGGGGAGGCTACACCTTC
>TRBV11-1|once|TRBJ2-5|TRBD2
CASSPGLAQETQYF
TGTGCCAGCAGTCCAGGACTAGCACAAGAGACCCAGTACTTC
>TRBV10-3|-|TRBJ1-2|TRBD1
CAILGTGDIGNGYTF
TGTGCCATCCTGGGGACAGGGGATATCGGCAATGGCTACACCTTC
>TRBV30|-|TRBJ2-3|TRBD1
CAWSRTGGATDTQYF
TGTGCCTGGAGCAGGACAGGGGGCGCGACAGATACGCAGTATTTT
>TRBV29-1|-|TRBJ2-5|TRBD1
CSVRGSGGNQETQYF
TGCAGCGTCAGGGGGTCGGGTGGAAACCAAGAGACCCAGTACTTC
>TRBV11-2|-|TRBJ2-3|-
CASSLDITDTQYF
TGTGCCAGCAGCTTAGATATAACAGATACGCAGTATTTT
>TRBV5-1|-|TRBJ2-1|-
CASSFSGSSYNEQFF
TGCGCCAGCAGCTTTTCAGGGTCGTCCTACAATGAGCAGTTCTTC
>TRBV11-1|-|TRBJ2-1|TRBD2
CASSLAASGGANEQFF
TGTGCCAGCAGCTTAGCGGCAAGCGGGGGGGCAAATGAGCAGTTCTTC
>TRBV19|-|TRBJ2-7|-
CASSFSGLASYEQYF
TGTGCCAGTAGTTTTTCAGGCCTTGCCTCCTACGAGCAGTACTTC
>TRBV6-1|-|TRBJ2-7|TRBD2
CASSELLAGVEQYF
TGTGCCAGCAGTGAATTACTAGCGGGAGTCGAACAGTACTTC
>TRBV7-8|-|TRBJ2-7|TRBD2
CASSLGSSGSIYEQYF
TGTGCCAGCAGCTTAGGGTCTAGCGGGAGTATCTACGAGCAGTACTTC
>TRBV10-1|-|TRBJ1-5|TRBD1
CASSDRPRGQCHQPQHF
TGCGCCAGCAGTGATCGCCCCAGGGGGCAGTGCCATCAGCCCCAGCATTTT
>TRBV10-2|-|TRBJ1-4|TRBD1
CASSEGGTGNEKLFF
TGCGCCAGCAGTGAGGGGGGGACAGGGAACGAAAAACTGTTTTTT
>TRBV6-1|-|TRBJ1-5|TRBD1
CASGTAETNQPQHF
TGTGCCAGCGGGACAGCCGAAACTAATCAGCCCCAGCATTTT
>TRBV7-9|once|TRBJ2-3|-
CASSLGGGHGADTQYF
TGTGCCAGCAGCTTAGGAGGAGGCCATGGGGCAGATACGCAGTATTTT
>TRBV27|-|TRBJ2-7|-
CASSFGFSYEQYF
TGTGCCAGCAGTTTCGGGTTCTCCTACGAGCAGTACTTC
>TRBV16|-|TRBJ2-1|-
CASSQIGQRSYNEQFF
TGTGCCAGCAGCCAAATAGGCCAGCGCTCCTACAATGAGCAGTTCTTC
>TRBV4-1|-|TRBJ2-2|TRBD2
CASSQVLAGGVSGELFF
TGCGCCAGCAGCCAAGTATTAGCGGGGGGGGTCTCCGGGGAGCTGTTTTTT
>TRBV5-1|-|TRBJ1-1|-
CASSRPEGNTEAFF
TGCGCCAGCAGCCGCCCTGAGGGGAACACTGAAGCTTTCTTT